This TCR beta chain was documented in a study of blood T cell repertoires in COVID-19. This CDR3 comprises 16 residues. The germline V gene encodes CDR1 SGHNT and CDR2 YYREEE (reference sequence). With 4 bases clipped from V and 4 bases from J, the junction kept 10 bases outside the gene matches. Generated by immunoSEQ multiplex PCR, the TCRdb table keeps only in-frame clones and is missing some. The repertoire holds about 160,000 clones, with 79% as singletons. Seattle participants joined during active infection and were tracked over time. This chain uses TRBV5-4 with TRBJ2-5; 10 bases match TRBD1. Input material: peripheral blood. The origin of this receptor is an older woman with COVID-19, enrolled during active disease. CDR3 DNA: TGTGCCAGCAGCGACCGGGACAGGGGCCCGCTAGAGACCCAGTACTTC. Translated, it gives CASSDRDRGPLETQYF.